This TCR beta chain was found in a study of T cells after yellow fever vaccination. Germline V gene sequence: CDR1 SGHNT, CDR2 YYREEE (reference sequence). The V gene end was trimmed by 3 bases and the J gene end by 3 bases; junction bases not matched to a gene: 7. The CDR3 is 15 amino acids. General study points: After the booster, 95% to 98% of CD4 and around nine tenths of CD8 primary-response clones were re-detected.

About this clonotype itself: Its antigen remains unknown.

Each CDR3 protein gets one entry after TCRdb re-called the 5' RACE reads with MiXCR. Among about 63,000 distinct CDR3 sequences listed, roughly 7.4% were seen once. The starting material was CD8+ T cells sorted from PBMCs, obtained 15 days after the yellow fever booster vaccination. The receptor comes from a man under 40 who received the YFV17D yellow fever vaccine. The chain carries TRBV5-4 and TRBJ2-7, with 9 bases lining up with TRBD2. The CDR3 loop is CASSWETSGSYEQYF. For the CDR3, the DNA is TGTGCCAGCAGCTGGGAGACTAGCGGAAGCTACGAGCAGTACTTC.